These 27 T cell receptor beta chains were sequenced from one sample in a study of spatial heterogeneity in lung cancer. In TCRdb, the 5' RACE reads were re-called with MiXCR into one record per CDR3 protein. The repertoire has under 75,000 distinct CDR3 sequences, 8.4% of them found once; the top ten carry roughly 16%. Indicated time point: sample taken at primary tumor resection. Sequencing covered unsorted whole RNA taken from tumor, nontumor lung or frozen PBMC. The sample was PBMCs, taken at surgery. These receptors all come from a female donor with early-stage non-small cell lung cancer.

The gene calls are TRBV12-3 or TRBV12-4 and TRBJ1-1; TRBD1 matches at 8 bases. Trimming cost V 6 bases and J 5 bases; bases outside gene matches: 14. The CDR3 sequence is 16 residues long. The CDR3 sequence: CASSLNPQGAKTEAFF. In DNA form, the CDR3 reads TGTGCCAGCAGCCTCAATCCGCAGGGGGCGAAAACTGAAGCTTTCTTT.

This clonotype appeared a few times. The rearrangement links TRBV5-5 to TRBJ2-2, with 9 nucleotides matching TRBD2. V shed 4 bases and J 7 bases; nucleotides not matched to a gene: 11. Germline assignment: CDR1 SGHKS and CDR2 YYEKEE (reference sequence). The CDR3 runs 16 residues. This chain's CDR3 is CASSPGVAGEGGELFF. DNA for the CDR3: TGTGCCAGCAGCCCCGGAGTAGCGGGAGAGGGCGGGGAGCTGTTTTTT.

This clonotype was counted many times. The rearrangement links TRBV29-1 to TRBJ2-4; D may be TRBD1 (6 bases). Per the germline V gene, CDR1 is SQVTM and CDR2 is ANQGSEA. The CDR3 spans 14 residues. V lost 1 base and J lost 2, with 9 bases in between. CDR3 nucleotides: TGCAGCGTTGAAGGGCAGGGGCCCAAAAACATTCAGTACTTC. It is translated as CSVEGQGPKNIQYF.

In its sample, this clonotype was seen a few times. The chain is built from TRBV27 and TRBJ2-7, with TRBD1 matching over 7 bases. From germline, CDR1 is MNHEY and CDR2 SMNVEV (reference sequence). V trimming: 5 bases; J trimming: 0 bases; junction bases outside the gene matches: 4. The CDR3 has 14 residues. The CDR3 protein is CASSRRDSSYEQYF. In nucleotides, the CDR3 is TGTGCCAGCAGTCGCCGGGACAGCTCCTACGAGCAGTACTTC.

This clonotype was observed a few times. The rearrangement joins TRBV2 to TRBJ2-6; no firm D call. This CDR3 region has 14 residues. Trimming shortened V by 8 bases and J by 1 base, and 9 bases separated the two germline ends. Germline lookup yields CDR1 SNHLY and CDR2 FYNNEI. CDR3 residues: CASGRESGANVLTF. The CDR3 DNA sequence: TGTGCCAGCGGCAGAGAGTCTGGGGCCAACGTCCTGACTTTC. Full variable domain (rest looked up from reference TRBV2 and TRBJ2-6): EPEVTQTPSHQVTQMGQEVILRCVPISNHLYFYWYRQILGQKVEFLVSFYNNEISEKSEIFDDQFSVERPDGSNFTLKIRSTKLEDSAMYFCASGRESGANVLTFGAGSRLTVL.

This clonotype occurred many times. The CDR3 DNA follows: TGCAGCGGAATCTGGGAGGGGACCGGTTCACCCCTCCACTTT. It translates to CSGIWEGTGSPLHF. The chain has TRBV29-1 and TRBJ1-6, with D perhaps TRBD1 (5 bases). The V end was cut by 7 bases, the J end by 9 bases, with 19 bases between. Germline V lookup: CDR1 SQVTM, CDR2 ANQGSEA. The CDR3 is 14 residues long.

This clonotype was counted ten times or more. The chain links TRBV27 to TRBJ1-4; D possibly corresponds to TRBD1 (6 bases). The CDR3 is 14 amino acids. Germline loops: CDR1 MNHEY, CDR2 SMNVEV (reference sequence). Between the trimmed V and J ends, which lost 4 bases and 11 bases, there was a span of 17 bases. Here the CDR3 reads CASSYGGQGEKLFF. Here the CDR3 DNA reads TGTGCCAGCAGTTATGGGGGCCAAGGAGAGAAACTGTTTTTT.

This clonotype was seen a single time. J is TRBJ1-5 and V is TRBV6-1, with 7 bases fitting TRBD1. In germline, CDR1 is MNHNS, CDR2 SASEGT. The trim removed 2 bases at V and 6 bases at J, leaving 7 bases unmatched. The CDR3 sequence is 15 residues long. The CDR3 reads CASSEMSGGGQPQHF. The CDR3 DNA is TGTGCCAGCAGTGAAATGTCAGGGGGAGGTCAGCCCCAGCATTTT.

The CDR3 here is CASSLSDRDGTQYF. In DNA, the CDR3 is TGTGCCAGCAGCCTCTCGGACAGAGATGGGACCCAGTACTTC. The chain couples TRBV4-2 to TRBJ2-5, with a tentative D call TRBD1 (6 bases). Germline-derived CDR1 and CDR2 are LGHNA and YNFKEQ. The CDR3 loop spans 14 amino acids. The V gene lost 4 bases and the J gene lost 7 bases, with 16 bases spanning the gap.

This rearrangement joins TRBV20-1 to TRBJ1-2, with unresolved D. Trimming took off 4 bases at V and 8 bases at J, with 8 bases between the two ends. This CDR3 contains 10 residues. Germline CDR1 and CDR2: DFQATT and SNEGSKA (reference sequence). CDR3 protein: CSAILGGYTF. CDR3 DNA: TGCAGTGCTATCCTGGGGGGCTACACCTTC.

This clonotype was seen a few times. The rearrangement links TRBV7-9 to TRBJ1-1, with 7 bases aligning to TRBD1. The CDR3 loop spans 15 amino acids. CDR1 is SEHNR and CDR2 is FQNEAQ in the germline V gene (reference sequence). V shed 7 bases, J shed 2 bases, and the junction held 10 bases outside the gene matches. As DNA, the CDR3 is TGTGCCAGCAAAAGTGGTACAGGGGTTAACACTGAAGCTTTCTTT. It codes for CASKSGTGVNTEAFF.

This clonotype was seen repeatedly, ten times or more. The chain couples TRBV10-3 to TRBJ1-5; 9 nucleotides agree with TRBD1. Germline V gene sequence: CDR1 ENHRY, CDR2 SYGVKD. The trim removed 11 bases at V and 5 bases at J, leaving 4 bases unmatched. The CDR3 totals 12 residues. DNA of the CDR3: TGTGCCGCCCGGGACAGGGATCAGCCCCAGCATTTT. Translating it yields CAARDRDQPQHF.

This clonotype was counted between two and nine times. The genes are TRBV27 and TRBJ1-4; the D gene is possibly TRBD1 (6 bases). This CDR3 contains 19 residues. CDR1 is MNHEY, CDR2 SMNVEV, per germline (reference sequence). V was pared by 4 bases and J by 0 bases, with 21 bases between. The CDR3 loop reads CASSSKQGPGRSTNEKLFF. In DNA form, the CDR3 reads TGTGCCAGCAGTTCAAAACAGGGCCCCGGCCGATCAACTAATGAAAAACTGTTTTTT.

This clonotype was counted ten times or more. The V gene is TRBV5-1, the J gene TRBJ2-7; D is possibly TRBD1 (5 bases). V was clipped by 1 base and J by 1 base, with 12 bases between them. Germline values: CDR1 SGHRS, CDR2 YFSETQ. The CDR3 has 15 amino acids. The CDR3 sequence: CASSLMDTYSYEQYF. CDR3 nucleotides: TGCGCCAGCAGCTTGATGGACACCTATTCCTACGAGCAGTACTTC.

This clonotype was detected a few times. The chain is built from TRBV7-2 and TRBJ2-1, with D possibly being TRBD2 (5 bases). The germline gives CDR1 SGHTA, CDR2 FQGNSA. V was trimmed by 4 bases and J by 6 bases, leaving 16 bases between them. The CDR3 has 15 amino acids. The CDR3, as DNA: TGTGCCAGCAGCTCCTTTAGTGGGAGCTCCAATGAGCAGTTCTTC. It translates to CASSSFSGSSNEQFF.

This clonotype was counted ten times or more. The chain is built from TRBV7-3 and TRBJ1-5; 8 positions agree with TRBD1. This CDR3 contains 14 residues. Germline assignment: CDR1 SGHTA and CDR2 FQGTGA. The junction had 4 bases not matched to a gene; V was cut back by 5 bases and J by 4 bases. The DNA of the CDR3 is TGTGCCAGCAGCCCGACAGGGGCTAATCAGCCCCAGCATTTT. It encodes CASSPTGANQPQHF. Variable domain in full (rest from reference TRBV7-3 and TRBJ1-5): GAGVSQTPSNKVTEKGKYVELRCDPISGHTALYWYRQSLGQGPEFLIYFQGTGAADDSGLPNDRFFAVRPEGSVSTLKIQRTERGDSAVYLCASSPTGANQPQHFGDGTRLSIL.

DNA of the CDR3: TGTGCCAGCGGATTCTCAGGGGCCCAAGAGACCCAGTACTTC. Translation gives CASGFSGAQETQYF. V and J are TRBV2 and TRBJ2-5; a weak D match, TRBD1 (6 bases). Trimming took 8 bases from V and 1 from J, leaving 14 bases between them. The CDR3 extends over 14 amino acids. Germline loops: CDR1 SNHLY, CDR2 FYNNEI.

This clonotype was seen many times. V and J are TRBV28 and TRBJ2-7; the match to TRBD2 covers 16 bases. Germline loops: CDR1 MDHEN, CDR2 SYDVKM. J was trimmed by 2 bases and V by 5 bases; bases with no gene match: 3. This CDR3 is built from 16 residues. Written as DNA, the CDR3 is TGTGCCAGCAGTGAAGGGACTAGCGGGGGGGCCTACGAGCAGTACGTC. Protein sequence: CASSEGTSGGAYEQYV.

This clonotype came up a few times. The rearrangement joins TRBV28 to TRBJ1-1; tentatively, D is TRBD1 (5 bases). The CDR3 is 11 amino acids. Per germline, CDR1 MDHEN and CDR2 SYDVKM. CDR3 region: CAGVRNTEAFF. DNA for the CDR3: TGTGCGGGGGTACGGAACACTGAAGCTTTCTTT. The full variable domain, with the rest looked up from reference TRBV28 and TRBJ1-1, is DVKVTQSSRYLVKRTGEKVFLECVQDMDHENMFWYRQDPGLGLRLIYFSYDVKMKEKGDIPEGYSVSREKKERFSLILESASTNQTSMYLCAGVRNTEAFFGQGTRLTVV.

This clonotype was seen a few times. The V gene is TRBV2, the J gene TRBJ2-3, with 12 bases fitting TRBD2. The CDR3 runs to 16 residues. Looked up from germline, CDR1 is SNHLY and CDR2 is FYNNEI. The trim removed 6 bases at V and 2 bases at J, leaving 6 bases unmatched. In DNA, the CDR3 is TGTGCCAGCAGCTCGGGACTAGCGGGTTACACAGATACGCAGTATTTT. Its protein is CASSSGLAGYTDTQYF.

This clonotype was picked up a small number of times. V and J are TRBV29-1 and TRBJ2-7; 11 positions agree with TRBD2. With V trimmed by 4 bases and J by 4 bases, 9 bases remained unmatched. The CDR3 length is 15 residues. Germline V gene sequence: CDR1 SQVTM, CDR2 ANQGSEA. CDR3 nucleotide sequence: TGCAGCGTTGCGGGGACTAGCGGTTCCAAGTACGAGCAGTACTTC. Its protein product is CSVAGTSGSKYEQYF.

In its sample, this clonotype was seen many times. The chain couples TRBV12-3 or TRBV12-4 to TRBJ2-5, with a weak D call TRBD1 (7 bases). V was trimmed by 8 bases and J by 5 bases, leaving 12 bases between them. The CDR3 runs to 12 residues. The CDR3 coding sequence is TGTGCCAGCGGAGGGGGCCGGGAGACCCAGTACTTC. Its protein is CASGGGRETQYF.

This clonotype was counted many times. The chain links TRBV9 to TRBJ2-5; 11 bases align to TRBD1. This CDR3 is 16 amino acids long. J was trimmed by 5 bases and V by 0 bases; bases with no gene match: 6. Germline V lookup: CDR1 SGDLS, CDR2 YYNGEE. The CDR3 protein is CASSVGPGTGGETQYF. The CDR3, as DNA: TGTGCCAGCAGCGTAGGCCCCGGGACAGGGGGTGAGACCCAGTACTTC.

Within the sample, this clonotype is medium-sized. This sequence joins TRBV6-5 and TRBJ2-1; D perhaps matches TRBD1 (5 bases). The germline V gene has CDR1 MNHEY and CDR2 SVGAGI. This CDR3 comprises 15 residues. Trimming removed 8 bases at V and 0 bases at J, with 14 bases between. The CDR3 sequence: CASSFGASSYNEQFF. The DNA of the CDR3 is TGTGCCAGCTCCTTTGGGGCAAGCTCCTACAATGAGCAGTTCTTC.

This clonotype has at least ten counts. The chain couples TRBV7-3 to TRBJ2-2; a weak D match, TRBD1 (6 bases). The CDR3 length is 16 residues. Germline V CDR1 and CDR2: SGHTA, FQGTGA. Between the trimmed V and J ends, which lost 0 bases and 0 bases, there was a span of 8 bases. As DNA, the CDR3 is TGTGCCAGCAGCTTAACTTGGACAGCGAACACCGGGGAGCTGTTTTTT. It yields the protein CASSLTWTANTGELFF.

This clonotype has at least ten counts. V and J are TRBV3-1 and TRBJ2-1; 9 bases align to TRBD2. CDR3 length: 16 residues. CDR1 is LGHDT and CDR2 is YNNKEL in the germline V gene (reference sequence). The V and J ends lost 2 bases and 4 bases, in that order; junction bases with no gene match: 6. DNA for the CDR3: TGTGCCAGCAGCCAACGCGGGGGGGGCATATACAATGAGCAGTTCTTC. The encoded protein is CASSQRGGGIYNEQFF.

This clonotype was counted between two and nine times. The rearrangement uses TRBV7-9 and TRBJ2-3; weak D call: TRBD2 (5 bases). Deletions cut 1 base from V and 10 bases from J, with 15 bases between. Germline V CDR1 and CDR2: SEHNR, FQNEAQ (reference sequence). The length of the CDR3 is 14 residues. The CDR3 nucleotides read TGTGCCAGCAGCTTAGGGGCGGAGGCTGCTGCGCAGTATTTT. Translation gives CASSLGAEAAAQYF.